The clone carrying this T cell receptor beta chain was recorded only once. The data belong to a study of blood T cell repertoires in COVID-19. Study-wide background: COVID-19 samples, acute and convalescent, were from the United States, Italy and Spain. Sample material is recorded as cDNA or gDNA derived from T cells, B-cell-depleted T cells, or PBMCs.

In the authors' methods: Amplifying reference gene primers gave estimates of nucleated cell counts. This table comes from immunoSEQ multiplex PCR, and its TCRdb copy is limited to in-frame clones, with some not included. V, J and clone size reflect that table, while D and trimming were determined from the DNA. The sample gives a few hundred thousand clones, 80% of which show up once; about 5% is in the top ten. Germline V gives CDR1 SGHAT, CDR2 FQNNGV. V dropped 1 base and J dropped 7 bases, with 17 bases sitting between them. The CDR3 extends over 16 amino acids. The receptor comes from a human donor in a cohort sampled during active COVID-19. The material sequenced was peripheral blood. V is TRBV11-2 and J is TRBJ2-1, with D hard to call. DNA for the CDR3: TGTGCCAGCAGCTTAGGAGGTGTTATGAGCCCTAATGAGCAGTTCTTC. It yields the protein CASSLGGVMSPNEQFF.